The 10 T cell receptor beta chains given below trace back to one sample, sequenced in a study of cytomegalovirus exposure and HLA in healthy donors. The primer mix had 60 Vbeta and 13 Jbeta primers. Profiling relied on immunoSEQ multiplex PCR, and the TCRdb table lists in-frame clones only, not all of them. The table shows 120,000 to 150,000 clones, with about 80% occurring only once. The sequenced sample consisted of PBMCs. These receptors were taken from a woman aged 40 to 50 in good health and CMV-seropositive.

The rearrangement joins TRBV21-1 to TRBJ1-6; the table's D gene call, TRBD1, was not cross checked with the DNA. TRBV21-1 is listed as a pseudogene. The CDR3 runs to 17 residues. CDR3 loop: CASSHPGQGALDSPLHF. The CDR3 DNA sequence: TGTGCCAGCAGCCATCCGGGACAGGGGGCTTTAGATTCACCCCTCCACTTT.

The rearrangement uses TRBV27 and TRBJ2-4, with TRBD1 identical over 8 bases. The CDR3 covers 14 residues. Germline V gene lookup returns CDR1 MNHEY and CDR2 SMNVEV (reference sequence). V dropped 3 bases and J dropped 5; count of bases not matched to a gene: 3. The CDR3 DNA reads as TGTGCCAGCAGTTTTCTCAGGGGGCAAAACATTCAGTACTTC. It specifies CASSFLRGQNIQYF.

The chain recombines TRBV5-1 with TRBJ2-2; D gene unclear. Germline V gene lookup returns CDR1 SGHRS and CDR2 YFSETQ. Trimming cost V 4 bases and J 1 base, with 2 bases left between them. The CDR3 is 12 residues long. For the CDR3, the DNA is TGCGCCAGCAGCCGGAACACCGGGGAGCTGTTTTTT. Protein: CASSRNTGELFF. The whole variable domain, filled in from reference TRBV5-1 and TRBJ2-2, reads KAGVTQTPRYLIKTRGQQVTLSCSPISGHRSVSWYQQTPGQGLQFLFEYFSETQRNKGNFPGRFSGRQFSNSRSEMNVSTLELGDSALYLCASSRNTGELFFGEGSRLTVL.

The V and J genes are TRBV4-2 and TRBJ2-3, with 10 bases matching TRBD2. With V trimmed by 0 bases and J by 3 bases, 12 bases remained unmatched. Germline-derived CDR1 and CDR2 are LGHNA and YNFKEQ. The CDR3 contains 19 residues. For the CDR3, the DNA is TGTGCCAGCAGCCAAGATGGCGCTAGCGGGAGAGGGGGGACAGATACGCAGTATTTT. It codes for CASSQDGASGRGGTDTQYF.

The V call is TRBV18, the J call TRBJ2-3; no clear D gene. V dropped 5 bases and J dropped 6 bases, with 12 bases sitting between them. The germline V gene has CDR1 KGHSH and CDR2 LQKENI. This CDR3 is 13 amino acids long. This CDR3 is CASSSRKADTQYF. The CDR3 region has the DNA TGTGCCAGCTCATCGAGAAAAGCGGATACGCAGTATTTT.

With regard to this clone: In the same sample, other DNA sequences code for this CDR3. V usage is TRBV10-3 and J usage is TRBJ2-1; TRBD2 is a possible D gene (6 bases). Germline assignment: CDR1 ENHRY and CDR2 SYGVKD. V was trimmed by 0 bases and J by 6 bases, leaving 6 bases between them. The CDR3 has 13 residues. CDR3 loop: CAISESGGNEQFF. The CDR3 coding sequence is TGTGCCATCAGTGAGTCGGGGGGCAATGAGCAGTTCTTC.

The chain employs TRBV7-2 and TRBJ1-1; no reliable D call. Trimming removed 2 bases at V and 0 bases at J, with 10 bases between. This CDR3 spans 15 amino acids. CDR1 is SGHTA and CDR2 is FQGNSA in the germline V gene. This CDR3 is CASSLLGLMNTEAFF. CDR3 bases: TGTGCCAGCAGCTTACTTGGCCTTATGAACACTGAAGCTTTCTTT.

The genes are TRBV28 and TRBJ2-3, with D perhaps matching TRBD1 (6 bases). V lost 3 bases to trimming and J lost 12 bases, with 22 bases between them. The CDR3 covers 15 residues. The V gene's germline CDR1 is MDHEN and CDR2 SYDVKM. As DNA, the CDR3 is TGTGCCAGCAGTTTCAACAGGGACCCGGGCATCACACAGTATTTT. Its translation is CASSFNRDPGITQYF.

The gene calls are TRBV21-1 and TRBJ2-3; the table names TRBD2, a call not compared with the DNA. TRBV21-1 is deemed a pseudogene. The CDR3 loop spans 16 amino acids. Written as DNA, the CDR3 is TGTGCCAGCAGCAAAGAGGGGGGGGGCGCGTCAGATACGCAGTATTTT. Protein sequence: CASSKEGGGASDTQYF.

The J gene is TRBJ2-5, the V gene TRBV7-8, with TRBD1 matching 7 bases. The assigned J gene may be wrong: the sequence end matches TRBJ2-7 better. CDR1 and CDR2 (germline): SGHVS, FQNEAQ. The CDR3 spans 14 residues. The CDR3 DNA follows: TGTGCCAGCAGCTTAGCGGCAGGGGGCTACGAGCAGTACTTC. This translates into CASSLAAGGYEQYF.